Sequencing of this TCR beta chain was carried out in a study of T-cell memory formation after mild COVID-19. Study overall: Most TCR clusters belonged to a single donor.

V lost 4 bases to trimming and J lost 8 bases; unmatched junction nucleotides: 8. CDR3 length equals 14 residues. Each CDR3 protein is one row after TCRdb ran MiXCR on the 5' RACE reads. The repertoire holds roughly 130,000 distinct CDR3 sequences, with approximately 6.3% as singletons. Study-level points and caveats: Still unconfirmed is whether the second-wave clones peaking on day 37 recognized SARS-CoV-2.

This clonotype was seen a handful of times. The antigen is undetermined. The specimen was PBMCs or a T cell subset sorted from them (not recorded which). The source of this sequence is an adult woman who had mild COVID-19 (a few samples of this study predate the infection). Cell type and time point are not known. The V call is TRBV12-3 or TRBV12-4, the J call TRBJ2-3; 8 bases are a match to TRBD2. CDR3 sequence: CASSSASGSFTQYF. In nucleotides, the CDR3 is TGTGCCAGCAGTTCTGCTAGCGGGTCCTTTACGCAGTATTTT.